This TCR beta chain was recovered during a study of tumor-infiltrating lymphocytes in localized non-small cell lung cancer (dated by TCRdb to the early 2020s). Looking at the study overall: The cohort included patients whose samples were collected after neoadjuvant chemotherapy, as well as both smokers and never-smokers and several histologies. Each patient contributed resected tumor tissue and uninvolved lung tissue from the same patient, described as non-adjacent to the tumor. The same patients underwent several integrated assays, with TCR sequencing performed together with flow cytometry, multiplex immunofluorescence, RNA-seq, exome sequencing and proteomics. The overall ICON cohort was composed of under 190 surgical patients with localized non-small cell lung cancer whose tumors were resected. A total of some 60 patients were part of the paired comparison of immunoSEQ T-cell fraction between tumor and uninvolved lung. Overall results and qualifications from the work: Since assay coverage differed from patient to patient depending on how much tissue was available, TCR sequencing was done for only a subset of the cohort. Higher T cell infiltration in tumors than in uninvolved lung tissue was supported by TCRbeta sequencing, consistent with immunofluorescence CD3 counts. TCR-derived T-cell fraction did not differ between the flow cytometry-defined immunotypes IM1 (good prognosis) and IM2 (poor prognosis). Because different pieces of the same tissue were used for different assays, technical variation could not be separated from intratumor heterogeneity. Recurrence-free survival showed no association with tumor T-cell fraction from TCR sequencing (p = 0.61).

ICON enrollment began in April 2016, and the last patient was enrolled in late 2018. From a subcohort of 70 to 85 patients, fresh tumor and matched uninvolved tissue were collected for in-depth immune analyses, including TCR sequencing. DNA for TCR sequencing was isolated from bulk tissue, and no cell sorting was done. The T-cell fraction in tumor and uninvolved lung tissue was obtained from TCR sequencing using the immunoSEQ assay. The study's processing was this. To analyze survival, patients were divided into a high T-cell fraction group (upper tertile) and a low T-cell fraction group (lower two tertiles), and the two groups were compared using a log-rank test. A signed-rank test was used to test paired tumor versus uninvolved lung differences in T-cell fraction. TCRdb holds this immuneACCESS table with in-frame rearrangements only. Some clones are missing; in checked studies, unresolved V genes explain under half, and the rest has no known cause. Clonal size and the V and J genes are those of that table, whereas D and trimming came from the DNA. For this sample there are 20,000 to 30,000 clones; around 67% appear just once. 6.3% of the sample is taken by the ten largest.

Including the terminal cysteine and phenylalanine, the CDR3 comprises 16 residues. Only CDR3 DNA remains: 48 bases, in frame from the first base. The germline ends are 13 bases apart after V is trimmed by 1 base and J by 1 base. CDR1 and CDR2 were assigned from the germline V gene as MGHRA and YSYEKL. About this clone: Its antigen remains undetermined. No quality values exist for individual bases; no much larger clone is one base distant.

Recombination connected TRBV4-1 to TRBJ1-1; D gene: possibly TRBD1, on 6 matching bases. Sequencing used lung tumor tissue. This sequence was found in a human donor with non-small cell lung cancer. The CDR3 protein is CASSQVYGTQNTEAFF. In nucleotide form, the sequence is TGCGCCAGCAGCCAAGTGTATGGGACACAGAACACTGAAGCTTTCTTT.